This T cell receptor (beta chain) derives from a study of OX40 agonist ivuxolimab in advanced cancers. Study details: Patients received the agonistic anti-OX40 (CD134) antibody ivuxolimab. Findings and limits, study-wide: Clonal expansion from baseline to week 6 occurred in both CD4+ and CD8+ T cells. In the 0.1-3.0 mg/kg groups, partial responders showed among the lowest expansion.

Only in-frame clones appear in the TCRdb table, and some are missing; sequencing was by immunoSEQ multiplex PCR. The data contain more than 100,000 clones, 93% of them singletons. A remark on this clone: Its antigen is unknown.

Sequenced material: CD4+ or CD8+ T cells sorted from blood, taken in a trial of the OX40 agonist ivuxolimab. The TCR sequence derives from an adult with an advanced solid tumor such as melanoma, head and neck, liver or kidney cancer.

The CDR3 spells CASSPDQGAGTGELFF. The DNA of the CDR3 is TGCGCCAGCAGCCCAGACCAGGGGGCGGGCACCGGGGAGCTGTTTTTT. The chain recombines TRBV5-1 with TRBJ2-2; TRBD1 aligns across 8 bases. V lost 4 bases and J lost 4; bases outside the gene matches: 9. The CDR3 runs 16 residues. Germline V gene lookup returns CDR1 SGHRS and CDR2 YFSETQ.